Here is one T cell receptor beta chain with its context. The ends were cut back, 1 base at V and 3 bases at J, with 9 bases in the middle. Germline CDR1 LGHDT, CDR2 YNNKEL (reference sequence). CDR3 size: 15 residues. This specimen belongs to a study of blood T cell repertoires in COVID-19. Study background: Both acute and convalescent COVID-19 samples were obtained from the United States, Italy and Spain. Sources were T cells, B-cell-depleted T cells, or PBMCs; the material itself was cDNA or gDNA.

The authors' processing: Researchers report that nucleated cell counts were estimated from reference gene primer amplification. TCRdb's copy holds only in-frame clones and misses some; the assay was immunoSEQ multiplex PCR. V and J calls and clone size come straight from that table; D and trimming were deduced from the DNA. The table shows more than 150,000 clones, with under 90% occurring only once. This TCR came from a human donor in a cohort sampled during active COVID-19. The chain carries TRBV3-1 (or the pseudogene TRBV3-2) and TRBJ1-4; D perhaps matches TRBD1 (5 bases). Sequencing was performed on peripheral blood. CDR3 region: CASSQVQTANEKLFF. For the CDR3, the DNA is TGTGCCAGCAGCCAAGTGCAGACAGCTAATGAAAAACTGTTTTTT.